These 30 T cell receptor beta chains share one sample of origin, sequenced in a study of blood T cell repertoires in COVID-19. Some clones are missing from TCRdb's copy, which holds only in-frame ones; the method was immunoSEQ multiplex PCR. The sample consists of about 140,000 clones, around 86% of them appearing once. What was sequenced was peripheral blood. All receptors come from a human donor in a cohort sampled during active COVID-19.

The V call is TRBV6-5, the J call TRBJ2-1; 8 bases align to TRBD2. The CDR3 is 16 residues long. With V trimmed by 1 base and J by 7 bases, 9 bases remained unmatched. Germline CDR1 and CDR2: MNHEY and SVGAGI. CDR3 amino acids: CASSYFLRGGMNEQFF. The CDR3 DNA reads TGTGCCAGCAGTTACTTTCTACGGGGGGGCATGAATGAGCAGTTCTTC.

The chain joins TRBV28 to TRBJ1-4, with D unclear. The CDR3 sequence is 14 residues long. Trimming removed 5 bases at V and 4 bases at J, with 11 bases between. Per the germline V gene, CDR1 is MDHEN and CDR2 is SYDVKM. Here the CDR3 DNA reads TGTGCCAGCAGTCCCGGACTCTATAATGAAAAACTGTTTTTT. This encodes CASSPGLYNEKLFF.

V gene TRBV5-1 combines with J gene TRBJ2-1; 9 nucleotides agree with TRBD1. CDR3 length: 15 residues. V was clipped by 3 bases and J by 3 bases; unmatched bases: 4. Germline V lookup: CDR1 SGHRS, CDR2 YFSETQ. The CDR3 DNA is TGCGCCAGCAGCTGGACAGGGGACCGCTACAATGAGCAGTTCTTC. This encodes CASSWTGDRYNEQFF. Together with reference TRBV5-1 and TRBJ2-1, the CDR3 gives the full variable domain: KAGVTQTPRYLIKTRGQQVTLSCSPISGHRSVSWYQQTPGQGLQFLFEYFSETQRNKGNFPGRFSGRQFSNSRSEMNVSTLELGDSALYLCASSWTGDRYNEQFFGPGTRLTVL.

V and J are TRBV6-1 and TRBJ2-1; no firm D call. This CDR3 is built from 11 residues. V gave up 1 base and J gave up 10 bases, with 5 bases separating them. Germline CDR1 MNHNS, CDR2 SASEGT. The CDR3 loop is CASSEVEEQFF. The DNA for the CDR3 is TGTGCCAGCAGTGAAGTAGAAGAGCAGTTCTTC.

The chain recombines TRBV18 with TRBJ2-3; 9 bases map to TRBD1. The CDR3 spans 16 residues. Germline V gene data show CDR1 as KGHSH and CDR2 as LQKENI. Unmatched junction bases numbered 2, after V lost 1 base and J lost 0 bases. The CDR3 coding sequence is TGTGCCAGCTCACCACTCGGGACAGGGAGCACAGATACGCAGTATTTT. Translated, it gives CASSPLGTGSTDTQYF.

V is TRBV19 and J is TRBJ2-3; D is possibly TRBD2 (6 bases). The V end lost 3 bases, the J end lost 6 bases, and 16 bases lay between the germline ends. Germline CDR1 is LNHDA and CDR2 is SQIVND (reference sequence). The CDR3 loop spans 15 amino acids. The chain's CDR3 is CASSMFAGFQDTQYF. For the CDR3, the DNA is TGTGCCAGTAGTATGTTCGCGGGGTTTCAGGATACGCAGTATTTT.

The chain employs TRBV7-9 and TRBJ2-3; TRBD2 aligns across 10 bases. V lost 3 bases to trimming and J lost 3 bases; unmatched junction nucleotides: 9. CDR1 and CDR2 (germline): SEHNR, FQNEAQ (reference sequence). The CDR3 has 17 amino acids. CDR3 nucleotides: TGTGCCAGCAGCTTTGATGTATCTAGCGGGAGAACAGATACGCAGTATTTT. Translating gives CASSFDVSSGRTDTQYF.

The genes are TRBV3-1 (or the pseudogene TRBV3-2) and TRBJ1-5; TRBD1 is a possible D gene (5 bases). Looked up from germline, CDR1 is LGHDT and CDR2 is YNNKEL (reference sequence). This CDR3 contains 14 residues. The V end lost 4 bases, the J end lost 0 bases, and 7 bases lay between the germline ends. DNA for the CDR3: TGTGCCAGCAGCCTCCAGGGTAGCAATCAGCCCCAGCATTTT. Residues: CASSLQGSNQPQHF.

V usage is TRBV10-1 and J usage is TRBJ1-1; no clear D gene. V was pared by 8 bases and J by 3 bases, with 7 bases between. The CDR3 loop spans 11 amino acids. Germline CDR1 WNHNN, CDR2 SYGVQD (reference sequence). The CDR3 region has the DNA TGCGCCAGCCCCACGGACACTGAAGCTTTCTTT. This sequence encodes CASPTDTEAFF.

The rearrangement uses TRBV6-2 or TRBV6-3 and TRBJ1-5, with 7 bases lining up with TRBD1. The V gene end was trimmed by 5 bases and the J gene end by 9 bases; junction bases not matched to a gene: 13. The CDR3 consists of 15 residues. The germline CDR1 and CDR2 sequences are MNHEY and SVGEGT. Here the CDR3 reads CASSPFWTGDSPQHF. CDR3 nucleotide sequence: TGTGCCAGCAGTCCCTTCTGGACAGGTGATTCGCCCCAGCATTTT.

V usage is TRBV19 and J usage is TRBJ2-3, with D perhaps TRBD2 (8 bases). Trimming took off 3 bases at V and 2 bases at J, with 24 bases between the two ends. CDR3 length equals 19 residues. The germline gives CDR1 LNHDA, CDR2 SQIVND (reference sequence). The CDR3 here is CASSIRGPLTSGITDTQYF. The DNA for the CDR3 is TGTGCCAGTAGTATTAGGGGGCCCTTAACTAGCGGAATCACAGATACGCAGTATTTT.

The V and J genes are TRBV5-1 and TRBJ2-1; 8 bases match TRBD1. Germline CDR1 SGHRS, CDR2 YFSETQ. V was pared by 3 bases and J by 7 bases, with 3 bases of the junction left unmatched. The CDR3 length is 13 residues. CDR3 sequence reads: CASSYYRGNEQFF. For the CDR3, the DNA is TGCGCCAGCAGCTACTACAGGGGGAATGAGCAGTTCTTC.

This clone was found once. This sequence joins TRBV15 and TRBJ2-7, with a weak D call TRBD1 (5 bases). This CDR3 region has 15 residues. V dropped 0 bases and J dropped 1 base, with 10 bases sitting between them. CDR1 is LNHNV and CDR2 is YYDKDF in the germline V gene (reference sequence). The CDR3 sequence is CATSREPGISYEQYF. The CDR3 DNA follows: TGTGCCACCAGCAGAGAACCAGGGATATCCTACGAGCAGTACTTC.

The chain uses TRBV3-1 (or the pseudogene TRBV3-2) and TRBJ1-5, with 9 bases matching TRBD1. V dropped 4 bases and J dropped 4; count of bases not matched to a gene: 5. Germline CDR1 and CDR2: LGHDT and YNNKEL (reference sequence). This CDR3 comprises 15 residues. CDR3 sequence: CASSPSGTGNQPQHF. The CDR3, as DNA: TGTGCCAGCAGCCCCTCCGGGACAGGGAATCAGCCCCAGCATTTT.

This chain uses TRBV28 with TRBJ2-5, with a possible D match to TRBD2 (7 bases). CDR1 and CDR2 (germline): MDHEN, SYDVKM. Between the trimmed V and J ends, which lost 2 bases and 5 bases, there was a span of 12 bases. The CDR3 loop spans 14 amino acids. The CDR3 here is CASSLRGAWETQYF. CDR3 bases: TGTGCCAGCAGTTTACGGGGGGCCTGGGAGACCCAGTACTTC.

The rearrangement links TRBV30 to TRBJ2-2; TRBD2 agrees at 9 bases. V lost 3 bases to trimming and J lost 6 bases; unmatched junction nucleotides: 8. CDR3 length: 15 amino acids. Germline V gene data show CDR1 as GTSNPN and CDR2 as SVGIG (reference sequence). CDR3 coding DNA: TGTGCCTGGAGGGCGGCGGGAGGGGTGGCCGGGGAGCTGTTTTTT. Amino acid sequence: CAWRAAGGVAGELFF.

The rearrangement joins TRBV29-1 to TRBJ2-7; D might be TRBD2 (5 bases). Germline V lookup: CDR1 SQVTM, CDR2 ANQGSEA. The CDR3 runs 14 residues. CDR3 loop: CSVSPGYYSYEQYF. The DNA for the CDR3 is TGCAGTGTCTCACCGGGATACTATTCCTACGAGCAGTACTTC.

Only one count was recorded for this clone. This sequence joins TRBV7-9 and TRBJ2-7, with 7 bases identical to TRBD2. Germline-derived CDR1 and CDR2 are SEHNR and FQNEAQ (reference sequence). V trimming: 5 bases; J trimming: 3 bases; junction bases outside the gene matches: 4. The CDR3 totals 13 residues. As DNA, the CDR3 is TGTGCCAGCAGCACGGGACTATACTACGAGCAGTACTTC. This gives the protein CASSTGLYYEQYF.

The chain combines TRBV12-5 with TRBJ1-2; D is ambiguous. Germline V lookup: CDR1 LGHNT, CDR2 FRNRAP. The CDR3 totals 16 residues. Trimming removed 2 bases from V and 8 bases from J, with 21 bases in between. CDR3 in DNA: TGTGCTAGTGGTTTGCCCCCGGACCTTAGGGAGGAGGGCTACACCTTC. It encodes CASGLPPDLREEGYTF.

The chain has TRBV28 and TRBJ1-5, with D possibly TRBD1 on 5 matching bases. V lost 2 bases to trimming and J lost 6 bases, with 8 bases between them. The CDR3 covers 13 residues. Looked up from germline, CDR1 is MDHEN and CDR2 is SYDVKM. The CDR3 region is CASSLQGSQPQHF. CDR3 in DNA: TGTGCCAGCAGTTTACAGGGTAGTCAGCCCCAGCATTTT. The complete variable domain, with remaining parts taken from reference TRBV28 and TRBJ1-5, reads DVKVTQSSRYLVKRTGEKVFLECVQDMDHENMFWYRQDPGLGLRLIYFSYDVKMKEKGDIPEGYSVSREKKERFSLILESASTNQTSMYLCASSLQGSQPQHFGDGTRLSIL.

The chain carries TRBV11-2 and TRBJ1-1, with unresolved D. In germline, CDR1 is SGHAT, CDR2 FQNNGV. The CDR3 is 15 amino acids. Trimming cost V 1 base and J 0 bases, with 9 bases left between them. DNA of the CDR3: TGTGCCAGCAGCTTAGTCGGTTCCTTGAACACTGAAGCTTTCTTT. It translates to CASSLVGSLNTEAFF.

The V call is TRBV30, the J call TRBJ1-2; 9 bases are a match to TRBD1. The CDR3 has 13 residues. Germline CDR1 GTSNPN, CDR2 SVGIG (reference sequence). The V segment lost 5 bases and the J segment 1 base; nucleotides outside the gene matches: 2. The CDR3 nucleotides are TGTGCCTGGGGGACAGGGAGTAACTATGGCTACACCTTC. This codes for CAWGTGSNYGYTF.

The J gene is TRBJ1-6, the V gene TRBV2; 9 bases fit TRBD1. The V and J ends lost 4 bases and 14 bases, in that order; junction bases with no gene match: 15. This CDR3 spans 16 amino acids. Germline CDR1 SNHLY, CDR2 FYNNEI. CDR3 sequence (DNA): TGTGCCAGCAGTGTCGGGACAGGGAGGGGGAGGGAGGCCCTCCACTTT. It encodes CASSVGTGRGREALHF.

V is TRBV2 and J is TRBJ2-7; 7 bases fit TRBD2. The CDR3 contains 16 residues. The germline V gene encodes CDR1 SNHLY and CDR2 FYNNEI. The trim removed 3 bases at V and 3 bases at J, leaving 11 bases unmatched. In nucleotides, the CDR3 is TGTGCCAGCAGTGATGATGTGGGACTAAGAGTCTACGAGCAGTACTTC. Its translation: CASSDDVGLRVYEQYF.

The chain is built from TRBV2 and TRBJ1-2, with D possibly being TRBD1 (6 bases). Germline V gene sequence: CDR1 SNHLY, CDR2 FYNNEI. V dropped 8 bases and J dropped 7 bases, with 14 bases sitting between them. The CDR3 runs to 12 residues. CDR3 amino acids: CASELGGGGYTF. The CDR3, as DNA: TGTGCCAGCGAATTAGGGGGGGGTGGCTACACCTTC.

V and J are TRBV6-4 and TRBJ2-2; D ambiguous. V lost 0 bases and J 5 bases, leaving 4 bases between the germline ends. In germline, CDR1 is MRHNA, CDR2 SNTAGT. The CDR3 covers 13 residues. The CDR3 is CASSDSTTGELFF. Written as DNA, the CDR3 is TGTGCCAGCAGTGACTCGACTACCGGGGAGCTGTTTTTT.

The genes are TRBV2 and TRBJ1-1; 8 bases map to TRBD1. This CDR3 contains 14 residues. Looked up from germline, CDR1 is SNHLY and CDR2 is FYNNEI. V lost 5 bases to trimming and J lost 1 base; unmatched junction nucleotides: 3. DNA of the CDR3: TGTGCCAGCAGTTGGACAGGGAAGAACACTGAAGCTTTCTTT. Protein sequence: CASSWTGKNTEAFF.

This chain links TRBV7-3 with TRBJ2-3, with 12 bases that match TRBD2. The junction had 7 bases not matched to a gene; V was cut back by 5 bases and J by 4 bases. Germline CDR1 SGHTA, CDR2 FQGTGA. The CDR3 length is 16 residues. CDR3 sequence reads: CASSPLAGGPSDTQYF. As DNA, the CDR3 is TGTGCCAGCAGCCCACTAGCGGGGGGCCCGTCAGATACGCAGTATTTT.

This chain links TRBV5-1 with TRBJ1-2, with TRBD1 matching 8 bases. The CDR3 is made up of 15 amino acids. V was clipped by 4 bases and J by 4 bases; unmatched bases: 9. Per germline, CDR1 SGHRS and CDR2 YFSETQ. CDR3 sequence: CASSETGAGTYGYTF. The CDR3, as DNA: TGCGCCAGCAGCGAGACAGGGGCGGGGACCTATGGCTACACCTTC.

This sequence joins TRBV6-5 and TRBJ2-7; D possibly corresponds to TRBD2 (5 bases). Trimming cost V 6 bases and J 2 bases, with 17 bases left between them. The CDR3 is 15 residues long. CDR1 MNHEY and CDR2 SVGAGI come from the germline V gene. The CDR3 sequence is CASRPRRDPTYEQYF. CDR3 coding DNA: TGTGCCAGCAGACCCCGCCGGGATCCTACCTACGAGCAGTACTTC.